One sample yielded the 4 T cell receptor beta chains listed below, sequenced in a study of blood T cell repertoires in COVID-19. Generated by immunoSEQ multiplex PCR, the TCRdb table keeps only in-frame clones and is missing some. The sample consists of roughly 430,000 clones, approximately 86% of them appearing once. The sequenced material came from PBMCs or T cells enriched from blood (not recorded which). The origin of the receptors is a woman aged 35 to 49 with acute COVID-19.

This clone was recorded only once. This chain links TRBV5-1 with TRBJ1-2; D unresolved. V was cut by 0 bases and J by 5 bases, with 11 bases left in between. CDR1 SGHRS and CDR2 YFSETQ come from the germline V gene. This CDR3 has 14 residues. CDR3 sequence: CASSLDARQYGYTF. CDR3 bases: TGCGCCAGCAGCTTGGATGCCAGACAATATGGCTACACCTTC.

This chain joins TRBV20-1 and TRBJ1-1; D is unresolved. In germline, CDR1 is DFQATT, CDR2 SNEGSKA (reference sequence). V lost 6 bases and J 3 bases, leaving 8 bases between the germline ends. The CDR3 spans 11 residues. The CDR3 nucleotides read TGCAGTGCGACCGGGGACACTGAAGCTTTCTTT. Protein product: CSATGDTEAFF.

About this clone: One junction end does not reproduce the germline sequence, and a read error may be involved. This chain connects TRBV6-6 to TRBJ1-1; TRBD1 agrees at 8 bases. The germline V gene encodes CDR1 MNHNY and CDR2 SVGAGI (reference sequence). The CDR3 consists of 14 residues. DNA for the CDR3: TGTGTCAGCAGTTACCGACAGGGGTACACTGAAGCTTTCTTT. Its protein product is CVSSYRQGYTEAFF.

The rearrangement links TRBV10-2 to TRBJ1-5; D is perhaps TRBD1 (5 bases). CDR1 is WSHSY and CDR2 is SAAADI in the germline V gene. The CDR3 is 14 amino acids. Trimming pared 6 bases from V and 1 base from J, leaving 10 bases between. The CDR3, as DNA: TGCGCCAGCAGGGATAGACAGAGCAATCAGCCCCAGCATTTT. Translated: CASRDRQSNQPQHF.